Here is one T cell receptor beta chain with its context. Its antigen is not identified. TCRdb's copy holds only in-frame clones and misses some; the assay was immunoSEQ multiplex PCR. The table lists 70,000 or so clones, 78% of them singletons, with about 10% in the top ten. Pools of viral peptides were used by the ViraFEST assay to expand antigen-specific CD4+ T cells ahead of sequencing. The culture ran for 10 days, and then CD4+ T cells were isolated. Vaccinated recipients, who were negative for nucleocapsid antibodies, had no history of SARS-CoV-2 infection. With 8.5 to 10 ug/ml peptides and 10 IU/ml IL-2, 2 million or so PBMC per well were cultured. The data were taken from a study of vaccination effects on CD4 cells after COVID-19. Overall study context: Each participant was administered two doses of either the BNT162b2 or the mRNA-1273 vaccine. Findings and caveats of the study: Few convalescent patients and no early post-infection timepoints were included in the study.

The sequence was collected from a human donor who received a COVID-19 vaccine. This specimen consisted of CD4+ T cells from PBMCs cultured with SARS-CoV-2 spike peptides, obtained before COVID-19 vaccination.

The CDR3 nucleotides read TGTGCCAGCAGTTTAAAAGTCGTTTTCTCAGATAGCAATCAGCCCCAGCATTTT. Encoded protein: CASSLKVVFSDSNQPQHF. This chain joins TRBV28 and TRBJ1-5; D call uncertain. The CDR3 runs 18 residues. V was pared by 2 bases and J by 0 bases, with 17 bases between. Germline values: CDR1 MDHEN, CDR2 SYDVKM.